The source of this TCR beta chain is a study of shared clonotypes between healthy human individuals. V lost 3 bases, J lost 1 base, and 11 bases lay in between. The CDR3 loop spans 14 amino acids. Per germline, CDR1 SGHRS and CDR2 YFSETQ. Sequencing was performed with immunoSEQ multiplex PCR; in TCRdb, only in-frame clones are kept and a portion is missing. The sample consists of about 1.1 million clones, more than 75% of them appearing once. The sequenced material came from memory CD4+ T cells from PBMCs. The subset here: CD45RA-negative fraction. The receptor was isolated from a man aged 18 to 30 in good health. Some clones in this sample may be carry-over from other donors' samples. The rearrangement uses TRBV5-1 and TRBJ2-7, with D perhaps matching TRBD1 (6 bases). CDR3 bases: TGCGCCAGCAGCTCCTGGACAGATTCCTACGAGCAGTACTTC. Amino acids: CASSSWTDSYEQYF.